This T cell receptor beta chain was captured in a study of cytomegalovirus exposure and HLA in healthy donors. Overall study results and limits: Clonal expansion was found to be greater in HLA-associated TCR beta chains than in equally common others in a later analysis. Usually a TCR sequence was rare, but some public TCRs were found in many donors.

In regard to this clone: Its matching antigen is unknown.

Trimming removed 1 base from V and 6 bases from J, with 10 bases in between. Germline V gives CDR1 MDHEN, CDR2 SYDVKM. This CDR3 contains 13 residues. PCR employed 60 Vbeta and 13 Jbeta primers. Original processing notes: An analysis that came later counted 60 million to 80 million unique TCR beta chains, 9 million to 12 million shared. Produced via immunoSEQ multiplex PCR; TCRdb's table is partial and in-frame only. The V and J calls and clone size were taken over from that table, and D and trimming were inferred from the DNA. Among 150,000 or so clones listed, approximately 82% were seen once. Sequenced material: PBMCs. The chain joins TRBV28 to TRBJ2-7; D call uncertain. This receptor was identified in a man between 25 and 39 years old in good health and CMV-seropositive. The CDR3 spells CASSLLSTPEQYF. The CDR3 nucleotides read TGTGCCAGCAGTTTATTGAGCACCCCCGAGCAGTACTTC.